Detailed here is one T cell receptor (beta chain). Its specificity is unknown. This sample was taken from a study of cytotoxic CD8 clonotypes in ibrutinib-treated CLL. Sequencing was designed to attain a depth spanning 1 in 200,000 to 1 in 1 million T cells. Clones were read by immunoSEQ multiplex PCR, and TCRdb kept only the in-frame ones, dropping some. This table holds 35,000 to 45,000 clones, about 72% found once. Study-wide findings and caveats: Contraction or stability on treatment characterized the public clonotypes, which were uncommon.

The input for sequencing was PBMCs, taken after 12 months of ibrutinib treatment. The clonotype comes from a human donor with chronic lymphocytic leukemia.

DNA of the CDR3: TGTGCCAGCAGTGTCGGGCAGGGGATGTTCAATGAGCAGTTCTTC. Translated: CASSVGQGMFNEQFF. The V call is TRBV25-1, the J call TRBJ2-1; D possibly corresponds to TRBD1 (6 bases). Germline V gene sequence: CDR1 MGHDK, CDR2 SYGVNS. The CDR3 has 15 residues. V lost 4 bases to trimming and J lost 6 bases, with 16 bases between them.